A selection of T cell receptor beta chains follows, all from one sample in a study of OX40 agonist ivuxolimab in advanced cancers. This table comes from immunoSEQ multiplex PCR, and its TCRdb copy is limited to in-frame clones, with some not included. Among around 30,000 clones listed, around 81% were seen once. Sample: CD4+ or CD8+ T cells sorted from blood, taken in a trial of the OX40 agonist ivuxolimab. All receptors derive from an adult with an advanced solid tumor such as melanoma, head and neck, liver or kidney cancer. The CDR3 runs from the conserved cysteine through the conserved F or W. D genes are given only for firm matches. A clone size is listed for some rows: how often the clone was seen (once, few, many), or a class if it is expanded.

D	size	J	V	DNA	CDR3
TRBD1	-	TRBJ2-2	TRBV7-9	TGTGCCAGCAGCTTACTCACAGGGGACACCGGGGAGCTGTTTTTT	CASSLLTGDTGELFF
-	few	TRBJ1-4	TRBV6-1	TGTGCCAGCAGTGAACCTTTCATCGGGCTGATTAATGAAAAACTGTTTTTT	CASSEPFIGLINEKLFF
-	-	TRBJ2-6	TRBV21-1	TGTGCCAGCAACTTACCCTTCGGTGGTCACCGGCCTGGGGCCAACGTCCTGACTTTC	CASNLPFGGHRPGANVLTF
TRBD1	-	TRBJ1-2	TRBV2	TGTGCCAGCAGTGAAGGGGGGACAGTTTACACCTTC	CASSEGGTVYTF
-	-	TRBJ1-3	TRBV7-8	TGTGCCAGCAGCGTACGACAGCTTCACTCTGGAAACACCATATATTTT	CASSVRQLHSGNTIYF
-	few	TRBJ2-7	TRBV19	TGTGCCAGTAGTATGTACGGGGCCTTTCGCGAGCAGTACTTC	CASSMYGAFREQYF
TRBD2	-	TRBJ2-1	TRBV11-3	TGTGCCAGCAGCGGGGGACTAATTGCGATGAATGAGCAGTTCTTC	CASSGGLIAMNEQFF
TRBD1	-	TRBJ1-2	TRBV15	TGTGCCGCCAGCACCTTTAGTGGACAGGCGGGCTACACCTTC	CAASTFSGQAGYTF
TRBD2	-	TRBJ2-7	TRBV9	TGTGCCAGCAACGCAGCGGGGGGCCCCGCCGAGCAGTACTTC	CASNAAGGPAEQYF
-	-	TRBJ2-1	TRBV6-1	TGTGCCAGCAGGGAGGTACAGGTGAACAATGAGCAGTTCTTC	CASREVQVNNEQFF
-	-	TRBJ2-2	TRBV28	TGTGCCAGCAGATCGGTCACCGGGGAGCTGTTTTTT	CASRSVTGELFF
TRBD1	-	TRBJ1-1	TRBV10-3	TGTGCCATCAGTGCCCCGGACAGGGGAACTGAAGCTTTCTTT	CAISAPDRGTEAFF
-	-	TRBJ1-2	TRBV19	TGTGCCAGTAGTGCCTTACCCTTTCCGGCGACCTTC	CASSALPFPATF
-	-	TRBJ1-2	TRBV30	TGTGCACCTCCATTCCTTAACTATGGCTACACCTTC	CAPPFLNYGYTF
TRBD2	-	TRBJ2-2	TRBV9	TGTGCCAGCAGCGTAGGTAGCGGGAGTCCCGGGGAGCTGTTTTTT	CASSVGSGSPGELFF
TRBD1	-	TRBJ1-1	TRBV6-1	TGTGCCAGCAGTGAAGATAGGAACAGGGGGACTGAAGCTTTCTTT	CASSEDRNRGTEAFF
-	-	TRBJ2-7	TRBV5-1	TGCGCCAGCAGCTTGGCGATAGAGGGGTACGAGCAGTACTTC	CASSLAIEGYEQYF
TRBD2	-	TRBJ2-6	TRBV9	TGTGCCAGCAGCGTGTCCCTAGCGGGGGGGCCTGGGGCCAACGTCCTGACTTTC	CASSVSLAGGPGANVLTF
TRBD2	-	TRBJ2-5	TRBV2	TGTGCCAGCAGTTACGGACTAGCGGGACAAGAGACCCAGTACTTC	CASSYGLAGQETQYF
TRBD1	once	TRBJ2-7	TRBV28	TGTGCCAGCATCCCCCGGTCTGGACAGGATCCCTACGAGCAGTACTTC	CASIPRSGQDPYEQYF
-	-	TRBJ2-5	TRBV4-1	TGCGCCAGCAGCCCGGGGACAAGCCAAGAGACCCAGTACTTC	CASSPGTSQETQYF
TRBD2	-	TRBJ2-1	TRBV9	TGTGCCAGCAGCGAGAGGGGGAGGACTAGCGGGAGGAATGAGCAGTTCTTC	CASSERGRTSGRNEQFF
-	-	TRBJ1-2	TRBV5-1	TGCGCCAGCAGCTCGGCAGATGGCTACACCTTC	CASSSADGYTF
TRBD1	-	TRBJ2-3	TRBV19	TGTGCCAGTAGTATAGAAACAGGGGGGCCAGATACGCAGTATTTT	CASSIETGGPDTQYF
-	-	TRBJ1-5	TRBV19	TGTGCCAGTAGGACAGAATATAGCAATCAGCCCCAGCATTTT	CASRTEYSNQPQHF
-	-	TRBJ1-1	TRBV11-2	TGTGCCAGCAGCGATCTCTGGAACGAGTTAGCTGAAGCTTTCTTT	CASSDLWNELAEAFF
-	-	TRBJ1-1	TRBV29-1	TGCAGCGTTGGGGAAGAGTTCACTGAAGCTTTCTTT	CSVGEEFTEAFF
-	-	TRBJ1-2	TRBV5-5	TGTGCCAGCAGCTTGGTTGGTTATGGCTACACCTTC	CASSLVGYGYTF
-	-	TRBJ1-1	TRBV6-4	TGTGCCAGCAGTGACGTAAAGGAGGGCACTGAAGCTTTCTTT	CASSDVKEGTEAFF
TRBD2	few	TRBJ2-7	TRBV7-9	TGTGCCAGCAGGGCCGCCGGGACTAATTACGAGCAGTACTTC	CASRAAGTNYEQYF
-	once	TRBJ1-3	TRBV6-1	TGTGCCAGCAGATTAAGCTCTGGAAACACCATATATTTT	CASRLSSGNTIYF
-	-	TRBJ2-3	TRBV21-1	TGTGCCAGCAGCTCATCCGGGACAGGAGCAACAGATACGCAGTATTTT	CASSSSGTGATDTQYF
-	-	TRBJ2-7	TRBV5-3	TGTGCCAGAAGCTTCGGTCAATACGAGCAGTACTTC	CARSFGQYEQYF
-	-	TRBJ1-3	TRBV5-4	TGTGCCAGCAGCTCATCAGGGGTTCTTTCTGGAAACACCATATATTTT	CASSSSGVLSGNTIYF
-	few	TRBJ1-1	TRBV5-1	TGCGCCAGCAGCTTGGGGGTGAACACTGAAGCTTTCTTT	CASSLGVNTEAFF